This T cell receptor (beta chain) originates from a study of PD-L1 blockade in urothelial cancer. The overall study: Each patient had 0 to 3 earlier chemotherapy regimens.

Clones were read by immunoSEQ multiplex PCR, and TCRdb kept only the in-frame ones, dropping some. Found here are just under 40,000 clones, approximately 89% of them singletons; the top ten hold roughly 10%. Time point specified: pretreatment peripheral blood. This specimen consisted of PBMCs, obtained around atezolizumab (anti-PD-L1) treatment. This TCR derives from a woman in her sixties or seventies with urothelial cancer.

CDR3 region: CASSEQGKSGYTF. CDR3 nucleotide sequence: TGTGCCAGCAGCGAACAGGGGAAATCTGGCTACACCTTC. The chain recombines TRBV7-9 with TRBJ1-2; TRBD1 matches 7 bases. The CDR3 extends over 13 amino acids. J gave up 7 bases and V 5 bases, and 7 bases lay outside the gene matches. Germline loops: CDR1 SEHNR, CDR2 FQNEAQ (reference sequence).